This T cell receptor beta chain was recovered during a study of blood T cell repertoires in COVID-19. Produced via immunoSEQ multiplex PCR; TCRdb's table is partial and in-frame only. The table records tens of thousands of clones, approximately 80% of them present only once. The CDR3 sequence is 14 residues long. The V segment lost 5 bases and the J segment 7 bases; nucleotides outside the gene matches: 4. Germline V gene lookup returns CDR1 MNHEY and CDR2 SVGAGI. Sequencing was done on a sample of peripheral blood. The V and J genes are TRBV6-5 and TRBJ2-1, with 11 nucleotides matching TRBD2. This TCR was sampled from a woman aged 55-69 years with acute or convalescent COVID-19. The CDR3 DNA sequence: TGTGCCAGCAGTATGACTAGCGGGGTGAATGAGCAGTTCTTC. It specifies CASSMTSGVNEQFF.